A selection of T cell receptor beta chains follows, all from one sample in a study of Graves' ophthalmopathy and Graves' hyperthyroidism. From the multiplex PCR reads, TCRdb called clonotypes with MiXCR, one entry per CDR3 protein. The table includes 350,000 to 450,000 distinct CDR3 sequences, around 21% detected once. Sequencing input: peripheral blood. These receptors were obtained from a woman under 30 with stable Graves' hyperthyroidism. Each CDR3 is given with its conserved first and last residue. D genes are given only for firm matches. Size is omitted from some rows. Given values are once, few, many or a class for expanded clones.

>TRBJ2-5|many|TRBV6-1|.
TGTGCCAGCAGAGAAGGACCCAGTATCCAAGAGACCCAGTACTTC
CASREGPSIQETQYF
>TRBJ1-2|.|TRBV12-3/TRBV12-4|TRBD1
TGTGCCAGCAGTTTTGGGGGACAGGGGCAAACTAACTATGGCTACACCTTC
CASSFGGQGQTNYGYTF
>TRBJ2-1|many|TRBV11-2|TRBD1
TGTGCCAGCAGCTTAGGACAGGGCAGATACAATGAGCAGTTCTTC
CASSLGQGRYNEQFF
>TRBJ2-5|many|TRBV10-2|.
TGCGCCAGCAGAAAACCAACCGGCGAGACCCAGTACTTC
CASRKPTGETQYF
>TRBJ2-5|many|TRBV9|.
TGTGCCAGCAGCGTAGCTACGGGGGCAAAGACCCAGTACTTC
CASSVATGAKTQYF
>TRBJ2-5|.|TRBV24-1|.
TGTGCCACCAGTGATTTTTTGTATGGGACCCAGTACTTC
CATSDFLYGTQYF
>TRBJ2-7|many|TRBV24-1|TRBD1
TGTGCCACCAGTGATTCACGACAGGGGGCGAGGGACGAGCAGTACTTC
CATSDSRQGARDEQYF
>TRBJ2-5|many|TRBV15|.
TGTGCCACCAGCAGACAGGGCCTTTTACAAGAGACCCAGTACTTC
CATSRQGLLQETQYF
>TRBJ2-2|many|TRBV19|.
TGTGCCAGTTACGCCGGGGAGCTGTTTTTT
CASYAGELFF
>TRBJ1-1|many|TRBV6-5|.
TGTGCCAGCAGTTACTCGCAGCACACTGAAGCTTTCTTT
CASSYSQHTEAFF
>TRBJ1-5|many|TRBV27|.
TGTGCCAGCAGTCTGGAGGGGGATGGGAGCAATCAGCCCCAGCATTTT
CASSLEGDGSNQPQHF
>TRBJ2-7|many|TRBV25-1|TRBD1
TGTGCCAGCAGTGAACGGGTGGGGACAGGCAAGACTCACTACGAGCAGTACTTC
CASSERVGTGKTHYEQYF
>TRBJ2-7|many|TRBV29-1|TRBD1
TGCAGCGTTGAACTACCCCGGGACAGGACCTCCTACGAGCAGTACTTC
CSVELPRDRTSYEQYF
>TRBJ2-7|few|TRBV5-8|TRBD2
TGTGCCAGCAGCTTGGGTCCGGGACTAGCCTACGAGCAGTACTTC
CASSLGPGLAYEQYF
>TRBJ2-4|.|TRBV12-3/TRBV12-4|TRBD1
TGTGCCAGCAGTTCTAGGACAGGGCACATTAAGTACTTC
CASSSRTGHIKYF
>TRBJ2-7|many|TRBV27|TRBD1
TGTGCCAGTGGCGGGACAGGGATCCACGAGCAGTACTTC
CASGGTGIHEQYF
>TRBJ1-1|once|TRBV20-1|.
TGCAGTGCGCGGGGGACAACCGACACTGAAGCTTTCTTT
CSARGTTDTEAFF
>TRBJ2-7|few|TRBV5-1|TRBD1
TGCGCCAGCAACACAGGACAGGTTCATGCCGAGCAGTACTTC
CASNTGQVHAEQYF
>TRBJ1-1|.|TRBV12-3/TRBV12-4|.
TGTGCCAGCAGCACTCGACGGCCCACTGAAGCTTTCTTT
CASSTRRPTEAFF
>TRBJ1-2|.|TRBV5-1|TRBD1
TGCGCCAGCAGCTACCACCCGGACAGGGCCAACTATGGCTACACCTTC
CASSYHPDRANYGYTF
>TRBJ1-6|many|TRBV4-2|.
TGTGCCAGCAAAGAAGTTCGGGACAACTTTTCACCCCTCCACTTT
CASKEVRDNFSPLHF
>TRBJ2-7|many|TRBV20-1|TRBD2
TGCAGTGCTAGACTGACTAGCGGGCTTTACGAGCAGTACTTC
CSARLTSGLYEQYF
>TRBJ1-1|.|TRBV12-3/TRBV12-4|.
TGTGCCAGCAGTTCCTCGGGGGACGGTGAAGCTTTCTTT
CASSSSGDGEAFF
>TRBJ1-2|.|TRBV19|.
TGTGCCAGTAGTAAAGGAGGTAGACCGGCCTTC
CASSKGGRPAF
>TRBJ1-5|many|TRBV28|.
TGTGCCAGCAGTTTTGTAAGGACGGGTGGCAATCAGCCCCAGCATTTT
CASSFVRTGGNQPQHF
>TRBJ2-5|many|TRBV12-3/TRBV12-4|.
TGTGCCAGCAGCCGAACAGGCCCCGAGTACTTC
CASSRTGPEYF
>TRBJ2-7|many|TRBV7-3|TRBD2
TGTGCCAGCAGCTTAAGTATACTAGCGGGTGAGCAGTACTTC
CASSLSILAGEQYF
>TRBJ2-5|few|TRBV3-1|.
TGTGCCAGCAGCCCTTATAGTCTGGAGACCCAGTACTTC
CASSPYSLETQYF
>TRBJ1-2|many|TRBV19|TRBD1
TGTGCCAGTAGTACACAGGACAGGGGAGACTATGGCTACACCTTC
CASSTQDRGDYGYTF
>TRBJ2-5|few|TRBV24-1|TRBD1
TGTGCCACCGGAGAAGGGGGCGTTGAGACCCAGTACTTC
CATGEGGVETQYF
>TRBJ1-1|many|TRBV29-1|.
TGCTCCTGGAGGCGGTGGGGGAACACTGAAGCTTTCTTT
CSWRRWGNTEAFF
>TRBJ1-3|many|TRBV6-2/TRBV6-3|.
TGTGCCAGCAGTTACCCTGTCTACTCTGGAAACACCATATATTTT
CASSYPVYSGNTIYF
>TRBJ2-7|many|TRBV20-1|TRBD2
TGCAGTGCTAGCAGCGGGAGGGCCATATACGAGCAGTACTTC
CSASSGRAIYEQYF
>TRBJ2-5|many|TRBV27|.
TGTGCCAGCAGTTTTAACGGGAAAGAGACCCAGTACTTC
CASSFNGKETQYF
>TRBJ1-2|many|TRBV30|TRBD1
TGTGCCTGGAGCTTCGGACAGGGAAGAATTTATGGCTACACCTTC
CAWSFGQGRIYGYTF
>TRBJ2-7|.|TRBV18|.
TGTGCCAGCTCACCACCTTCCGTGCCCTACGAGCAGTACTTC
CASSPPSVPYEQYF
>TRBJ1-1|many|TRBV5-1|TRBD1
TGCGCCAGCAGCTTGGCAGGGGGCCTACAGAACACTGAAGCTTTCTTT
CASSLAGGLQNTEAFF
>TRBJ2-7|many|TRBV7-8|TRBD2
TGTGCCAGCAGCAACCGCCAAACCAGACTAGCGGGTGTCTACGAGCAGTACTTC
CASSNRQTRLAGVYEQYF
>TRBJ1-5|many|TRBV2|.
TGTGCCAGCAGTCCCGTTGAAGGTATGCAGCCCCAGCATTTT
CASSPVEGMQPQHF
>TRBJ1-3|.|TRBV28|.
TGTGCCAGCAGGGAGAGCGGAAACACCATATATTTT
CASRESGNTIYF
>TRBJ1-6|many|TRBV6-2/TRBV6-3|TRBD1
TGTGCCAGCAGTTACGTGGGACAGCTCGTTTCACCCCTCCACTTT
CASSYVGQLVSPLHF
>TRBJ2-7|.|TRBV29-1|.
TGCAGCGTGCTAACAGGGGCGGGGACCGCCTACGAGCAGTACTTC
CSVLTGAGTAYEQYF
>TRBJ1-1|many|TRBV6-5|.
TGTGCCAGCAGTTTTTCCCCAGAGAACACTGAAGCTTTCTTT
CASSFSPENTEAFF
>TRBJ2-7|many|TRBV30|.
TGTGCCTTTTCCCAGGGGTACGAGCAGTACTTC
CAFSQGYEQYF
>TRBJ1-2|.|TRBV28|.
TGTGCCAGCAGACGACAGCCAGCTGATGGCTACACCTTC
CASRRQPADGYTF